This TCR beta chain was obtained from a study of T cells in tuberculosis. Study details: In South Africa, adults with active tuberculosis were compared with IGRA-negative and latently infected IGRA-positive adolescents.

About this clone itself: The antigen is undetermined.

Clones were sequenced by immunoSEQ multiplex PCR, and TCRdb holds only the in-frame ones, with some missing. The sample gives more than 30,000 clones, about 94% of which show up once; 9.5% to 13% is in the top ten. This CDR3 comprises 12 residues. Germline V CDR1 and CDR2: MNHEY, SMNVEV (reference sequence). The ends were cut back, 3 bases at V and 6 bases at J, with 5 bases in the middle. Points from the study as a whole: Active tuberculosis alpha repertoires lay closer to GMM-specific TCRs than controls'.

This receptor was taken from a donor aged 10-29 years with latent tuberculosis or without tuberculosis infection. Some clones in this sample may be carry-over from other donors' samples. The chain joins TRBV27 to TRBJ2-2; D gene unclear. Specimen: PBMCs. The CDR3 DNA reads TGTGCCAGCAGTTTTCTAGCCGGGGAGCTGTTTTTT. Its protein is CASSFLAGELFF.